This T cell receptor (beta chain) is drawn from a study of blood T cell repertoires in COVID-19. Study-level background: T cells, B-cell-depleted T cells, or PBMCs provided the cDNA or gDNA that served as material.

V lost 4 bases, J lost 4 bases, and 22 bases lay in between. CDR1 and CDR2 (germline): SEHNR, FQNEAQ (reference sequence). CDR3 length: 17 amino acids. Original methodology: Cell counts per sample came from amplifying reference gene primers. Clones were read by immunoSEQ multiplex PCR, and TCRdb kept only the in-frame ones, dropping some. Clone size and V and J calls were adopted from that table, with D and trimming inferred from the DNA. This sample yields more than 150,000 clones, of which less than 90% are seen a single time; about 5.7% belongs to the top ten. This sequence originates from a woman aged 40-49 years with acute or convalescent COVID-19. The genes are TRBV7-9 and TRBJ1-2; D remains ambiguous. Input material: peripheral blood. This CDR3 reads CASSYPGLRRRVYGYTF. CDR3 nucleotide sequence: TGTGCCAGCAGCTACCCCGGGTTGAGACGGAGGGTCTATGGCTACACCTTC.